This T cell receptor (beta chain) was captured in a study of early T cells in non-severe SARS-CoV-2 infection. Study overall: Sequencing targeted bulk RNA from unsorted whole blood, leaving chains unpaired. Whole-study findings and limits: Matches to VDJdb favored anti-spike CD8 responses and missed private and CD4 specificities.

As part of library construction, unique molecular identifiers were attached to individual cDNA molecules. TCRdb ran MiXCR on the 5' RACE reads and lists one entry per CDR3 protein. Here the sample spans 55,000 to 75,000 distinct CDR3 sequences, roughly a tenth being singletons. Germline lookup yields CDR1 SGHRS and CDR2 YFSETQ. J was trimmed by 4 bases and V by 4 bases; bases with no gene match: 7. The CDR3 sequence is 16 residues long. About this clonotype itself: Its antigen is not identified.

Sequences were obtained from whole blood. V is TRBV5-1 and J is TRBJ2-3; 12 bases fit TRBD1. The TCR sequence derives from an adult who was a healthcare worker with PCR-confirmed SARS-CoV-2 infection or an uninfected control (not recorded which). The CDR3 nucleotides are TGCGCCAGCAGCCAGAAGGGACAGGGGGCTCCAGATACGCAGTATTTT. Translating gives CASSQKGQGAPDTQYF.